The 21 T cell receptor beta chains in this list originate from one sample, sequenced in a study of shared clonotypes between healthy human individuals. The repertoire was sequenced with immunoSEQ multiplex PCR; TCRdb's copy has only in-frame clones and lacks some. The table has 1,400,000 or so clones, 98% seen once. The source material was naive CD4+ T cells sorted from blood. Subset specified: CD45RA+ positively selected. These TCRs come from a young man in good health.

The J gene is TRBJ1-2, the V gene TRBV10-3; a weak D match, TRBD1 (6 bases). Trimming removed 0 bases from V and 5 bases from J, with 10 bases in between. This CDR3 contains 14 residues. CDR1 ENHRY and CDR2 SYGVKD come from the germline V gene. This CDR3 reads CAISESTQGYGYTF. In DNA, the CDR3 is TGTGCCATCAGTGAGTCGACACAGGGTTATGGCTACACCTTC.

The chain is built from TRBV5-1 and TRBJ2-5, with D possibly matching TRBD1 (6 bases). Trimming pared 2 bases from V and 4 bases from J, leaving 15 bases between. The CDR3 extends over 15 amino acids. Germline V lookup: CDR1 SGHRS, CDR2 YFSETQ. Here the CDR3 DNA reads TGCGCCAGCAGCTTAATGGACAGTTCCCTAGAGACCCAGTACTTC. It specifies CASSLMDSSLETQYF.

This chain connects TRBV25-1 to TRBJ2-7; unclear D gene. V was shortened by 2 bases and J by 7 bases, with 15 bases between the two germline ends. This CDR3 is built from 14 residues. Germline V gene sequence: CDR1 MGHDK, CDR2 SYGVNS. The CDR3 coding sequence is TGTGCCAGCAGTGAACCCCGGGCAGGAGAAGAGCAGTACTTC. It translates to CASSEPRAGEEQYF.

This sequence joins TRBV7-2 and TRBJ2-7, with TRBD2 identical over 14 bases. The germline gives CDR1 SGHTA, CDR2 FQGNSA. After removal of 4 bases from V and 1 base from J, the junction contained 12 bases not matched to a gene. This CDR3 has 19 amino acids. CDR3 region: CASSSRTSGRLHLSYEQYF. CDR3 DNA: TGTGCCAGCAGCTCCAGGACTAGCGGGAGGCTGCATTTATCCTACGAGCAGTACTTC.

This clone was recorded once. This chain joins TRBV7-9 and TRBJ2-1; weak D call: TRBD1 (6 bases). Trimming left V 6 bases short and J 10 bases short, with 19 bases between. The CDR3 is 14 residues long. Germline-derived CDR1 and CDR2 are SEHNR and FQNEAQ (reference sequence). The CDR3 DNA reads TGTGCCAGCAGGGGCCTGACAGGCTTGGGCGAGCAGTTCTTC. Amino acids: CASRGLTGLGEQFF.

The chain joins TRBV18 to TRBJ1-1; D ambiguous. The CDR3 has 13 residues. The V end was cut by 3 bases, the J end by 8 bases, with 13 bases between. Per the germline V gene, CDR1 is KGHSH and CDR2 is LQKENI. The CDR3 protein is CASSPLTLGEAFF. Written as DNA, the CDR3 is TGTGCCAGCTCACCCTTAACCTTGGGAGAAGCTTTCTTT.

The chain is built from TRBV27 and TRBJ2-3; TRBD2 aligns across 7 bases. With 6 bases clipped from V and 3 bases from J, the junction kept 9 bases outside the gene matches. Germline V gives CDR1 MNHEY, CDR2 SMNVEV (reference sequence). There are 15 residues in the CDR3. CDR3 sequence (DNA): TGTGCCAGCAGCAACGCGGGAGACAGAACAGATACGCAGTATTTT. This codes for CASSNAGDRTDTQYF.

The chain employs TRBV29-1 and TRBJ2-1; D possibly corresponds to TRBD2 (5 bases). Germline values: CDR1 SQVTM, CDR2 ANQGSEA. The CDR3 is 16 amino acids. V lost 4 bases and J 4 bases, leaving 20 bases between the germline ends. The CDR3 sequence: CSVVPLGRQAYNEQFF. Here the CDR3 DNA reads TGCAGCGTTGTCCCGTTGGGGAGACAAGCATACAATGAGCAGTTCTTC.

This clone has just one count. The CDR3: CSAIDRVDYEQYF. The CDR3 DNA follows: TGCAGCGCAATCGACAGGGTCGACTACGAGCAGTACTTC. J is TRBJ2-7 and V is TRBV29-1, with TRBD1 matching over 7 bases. The CDR3 is 13 residues long. The germline V gene encodes CDR1 SQVTM and CDR2 ANQGSEA. Germline trimming cut 7 bases from V and 3 bases from J; bases unmatched to any gene: 9.

The chain employs TRBV9 and TRBJ2-7; D tentatively fits TRBD1 or TRBD2 (5 bases each). The CDR3 contains 15 residues. In germline, CDR1 is SGDLS, CDR2 YYNGEE. With 0 bases removed from V and 6 bases from J, the gap between germline ends came to 16 bases. CDR3 DNA: TGTGCCAGCAGCGTAGATCCCGGGGCCTTCGGCGAGCAGTACTTC. Encoded protein: CASSVDPGAFGEQYF.

The rearrangement uses TRBV9 and TRBJ1-5; 9 bases line up with TRBD1. V dropped 0 bases and J dropped 8; count of bases not matched to a gene: 6. The V gene's germline CDR1 is SGDLS and CDR2 YYNGEE. The CDR3 is made up of 15 amino acids. The CDR3 DNA follows: TGTGCCAGCAGCGTAGGGGGGACAGGGCTGAAGCCCCAGCATTTT. Encoded protein: CASSVGGTGLKPQHF.

Details on this clone: Other nucleotide sequences in the sample specify the same CDR3. The rearrangement links TRBV28 to TRBJ2-1; D unresolved. Germline assignment: CDR1 MDHEN and CDR2 SYDVKM. CDR3 length: 11 amino acids. V was trimmed by 3 bases and J by 9 bases, leaving 6 bases between them. Written as DNA, the CDR3 is TGTGCCAGCAGTTTGGGCGTTGAGCAGTTCTTC. Residues: CASSLGVEQFF.

V and J are TRBV7-2 and TRBJ2-3; TRBD2 aligns across 11 bases. With 5 bases clipped from V and 5 bases from J, the junction kept 3 bases outside the gene matches. The CDR3 covers 14 residues. Germline V lookup: CDR1 SGHTA, CDR2 FQGNSA. The CDR3 spells CASSTGTSGDTQYF. The CDR3 DNA reads as TGTGCCAGCAGCACCGGGACTAGCGGAGATACGCAGTATTTT.

With regard to this clone: The sample carries other DNA sequences with the same CDR3. The chain employs TRBV27 and TRBJ2-3; 10 nucleotides agree with TRBD2. CDR1 is MNHEY and CDR2 is SMNVEV in the germline V gene (reference sequence). The junction had 5 bases not matched to a gene; V was cut back by 4 bases and J by 4 bases. CDR3 length: 15 residues. CDR3: CASSYSGRVADTQYF. Here the CDR3 DNA reads TGTGCCAGCAGTTACAGCGGGAGGGTTGCAGATACGCAGTATTTT.

V gene TRBV28 combines with J gene TRBJ2-1, with 8 positions matching TRBD1. The CDR3 runs 15 residues. The germline V gene encodes CDR1 MDHEN and CDR2 SYDVKM. The trim removed 5 bases at V and 4 bases at J, leaving 7 bases unmatched. CDR3: CASSPPRGRYNEQFF. DNA of the CDR3: TGTGCCAGCAGTCCCCCCAGGGGGCGGTACAATGAGCAGTTCTTC.

The V gene is TRBV5-1, the J gene TRBJ1-4; D is perhaps TRBD1 (5 bases). V lost 4 bases and J 2 bases, leaving 9 bases between the germline ends. Germline V gives CDR1 SGHRS, CDR2 YFSETQ. The CDR3 runs 14 residues. CDR3 sequence (DNA): TGCGCCAGCAGCCTGAAGGGGACTAATGAAAAACTGTTTTTT. Its translation is CASSLKGTNEKLFF. Full variable domain (rest looked up from reference TRBV5-1 and TRBJ1-4): KAGVTQTPRYLIKTRGQQVTLSCSPISGHRSVSWYQQTPGQGLQFLFEYFSETQRNKGNFPGRFSGRQFSNSRSEMNVSTLELGDSALYLCASSLKGTNEKLFFGSGTQLSVL.

CDR3 DNA: TGTGCCAGCAGCTTTCAGGGAGGGCTGACCTACGAGCAGTACTTC. Amino acid sequence: CASSFQGGLTYEQYF. This sequence joins TRBV5-4 and TRBJ2-7, with TRBD2 identical over 7 bases. The CDR3 is 15 amino acids. V dropped 2 bases and J dropped 2; count of bases not matched to a gene: 7. Germline V gives CDR1 SGHNT, CDR2 YYREEE (reference sequence).

The genes are TRBV4-1 and TRBJ2-1; 11 bases line up with TRBD2. Germline CDR1 is MGHRA and CDR2 is YSYEKL. Trimming took 3 bases from V and 6 from J; bases not matched to a gene: 4. The CDR3 is 15 residues long. CDR3 protein: CASSHPTSGSNEQFF. The CDR3 DNA follows: TGCGCCAGCAGCCACCCAACTAGCGGGAGCAATGAGCAGTTCTTC.

This chain links TRBV5-1 with TRBJ2-1; 7 bases are shared with TRBD2. Germline-derived CDR1 and CDR2 are SGHRS and YFSETQ. CDR3 length: 16 residues. V was pared by 3 bases and J by 2 bases, with 8 bases of the junction left unmatched. The CDR3 reads CASSWGGGRTYNEQFF. The CDR3 bases are TGCGCCAGCAGCTGGGGTGGCGGGAGAACCTACAATGAGCAGTTCTTC.

The chain joins TRBV25-1 to TRBJ2-3; unclear D gene. The germline V gene encodes CDR1 MGHDK and CDR2 SYGVNS. Trimming cost V 5 bases and J 1 base, with 7 bases left between them. The CDR3 has 13 amino acids. In nucleotides, the CDR3 is TGTGCCAGCAGTTTTGGGGGCACAGATACGCAGTATTTT. As protein: CASSFGGTDTQYF.

J is TRBJ2-3 and V is TRBV19, with D maybe TRBD2 (5 bases). The CDR3 has 14 amino acids. V lost 7 bases to trimming and J lost 3 bases, with 14 bases between them. Germline loops: CDR1 LNHDA, CDR2 SQIVND (reference sequence). Here the CDR3 reads CASKPGSLTDTQYF. In DNA form, the CDR3 reads TGTGCCAGTAAGCCGGGATCCTTGACAGATACGCAGTATTTT.